This T cell receptor (beta chain) was sequenced in a study of cytomegalovirus exposure and HLA in healthy donors (dated by TCRdb to the late 2010s). About the study as a whole: An earlier analysis of 587 of the donors reported 276 Gb of sequence data and roughly 120 million unique TCR beta sequences obtained from about 170 million T cells. In addition to the first cohort of around 670 subjects, a separate validation cohort of approximately 120 different subjects was used. Donor age, sex, ethnicity and CMV serostatus were compiled together with the repertoire data. In a later analysis, previously published TCR beta repertoires from 666 donors were re-analyzed and high-resolution HLA genotyping was added so that TCR occurrence patterns could be studied. The study profiled the T cell repertoires of about 640 subjects by immunosequencing and related them to cytomegalovirus serostatus. A later genetic analysis took genome-wide SNP genotypes for about 55% of the roughly 700 donors and used that subset as a discovery cohort. Class I and class II HLA loci were covered by the typing at four-digit resolution. In the later analysis, no new phenotypic data were used to find candidate immune exposures; instead, reliance was placed on TCR beta sequences and their occurrence across donors. To predict cytomegalovirus infection status, the study combined high-throughput TCR immunosequencing, statistical association of individual TCRs with disease status, and machine learning. The aim of the study was to test whether cataloging public T cell receptors could identify signatures of past pathogen exposure. Of the 398 genotyped donors, more than 75% were placed in the genetic ancestry cluster associated with self-reported Caucasian donors. Among some 400 genotyped donors of the cohort, an average of about 240,000 unique TCR beta nucleotide sequences was sequenced per donor, of which roughly 17% were non-productive. An earlier analysis of roughly 600 of the donors used high-throughput TCR beta sequencing to judge whether each TCR beta V gene segment behaved as functional or pseudogenic. Typing coverage varied by locus: roughly 620-630 donors for A, B, C, DRB1 and DQB1; about 520 for DQA1; over 600 for DPA1; roughly 450 for DPB1. A handful of DR-DQ haplotypes were handled as single units for association and clustering because linkage in the cohort was strong. Approximately 330 gigabases of sequencing data and around 90 million unique TCR sequences made up an early release that covered 500 to 650 HLA-typed donors. Every discovery cohort repertoire had been produced on one sequencing platform.

The cohort comprised under 700 healthy bone marrow donors. At the time of sampling, every cohort member was nominally healthy, though immune exposures that went unrecorded were likely present. The donor was CMV seropositive and belonged to the group of 250 to 300 seropositive cohort members. A peripheral blood sample was collected from each donor, and TCR beta sequencing was performed on peripheral blood mononuclear cells. The Qiagen DNeasy Blood Extraction Kit was used to extract genomic DNA from the blood cell samples. V drops 2 bases and J drops 5 bases, leaving 15 bases in between. Reading the germline V gene (reference sequence) gives CDR1 GTSNPN and CDR2 SVGIG. The CDR3 measures 14 amino acids from cysteine to phenylalanine. The CDR3 DNA has 42 bases and is translated from base 1. The library was produced with the immunoSEQ multiplex PCR assay. For the multiplex PCR, a mixture combining 60 forward primers for TCR Vbeta segments and 13 reverse primers for TCR Jbeta segments was used. The CDR3 region of rearranged TCR beta genes was amplified from genomic DNA with a multiplex PCR assay. Amplified TCR beta libraries were sequenced as 87-base-pair reads on the Illumina HiSeq System. The original methods were these. A later analysis counted about 76 million unique TCR beta chains across the roughly 700 repertoires, and 10 million to 11 million of these chains were shared by at least two donors. A nearest-neighbor algorithm error-corrected the raw reads and collapsed the reads into unique sequences, merging closely related sequences to remove PCR and sequencing errors. To assign V, D and J gene segments, CDR3 sequences were aligned to IMGT reference sequences. For a sequence to be retained, a match of at least six nucleotides was required to both a V gene segment and a J gene segment. Rearrangements were called productive when the CDR3 lacked stop codons and stayed in frame with V and J; all others were non-productive. Following IMGT convention, CDR3 was defined as the stretch from the second conserved V-encoded cysteine up to the conserved J-encoded phenylalanine. In an earlier analysis of roughly 610 of the donors, sequences lacking an unambiguous match to a single V gene segment were excluded. An earlier analysis of approximately 590 of the donors classified V segments as functional when productive rearrangements were above 56.7% and as segregating when the standard deviation between donors was above 5%. A statistical classification framework was developed to diagnose cytomegalovirus status using the catalog of TCR beta chain sequences. In a later analysis, V and J genes were assigned by comparing TCR nucleotide sequences against IMGT/GENE-DB human TR gene sequences. Using the TCRdist pipeline, a later analysis assigned CDR3 sequences along with most-parsimonious VDJ recombination scenarios. A later analysis defined each TCR beta chain by its CDR3 amino acid sequence plus V-gene family, and excluded reads lacking a unique V-gene family. As a way to deal with suspected cross-contamination and a sequencing artifact, a later analysis dropped over 550 nucleotide sequences that were highly shared and had low generation probability. A later analysis calculated a clonal expansion index for each public chain from normalized within-repertoire ranks of inferred template counts. A later analysis computed generation probabilities with a VDJ recombination model fitted to out-of-frame rearrangements, and checked the results against IGoR. A later analysis scored TCR-TCR, TCR-HLA and TCR-CMV co-occurrence with hypergeometric tests, applying a repertoire-size bias correction to TCR pairs. To estimate false discovery rates, a later analysis permuted the HLA or CMV assignments 20 times. In a later analysis, co-occurring TCRs were grouped with DBSCAN, and TCRdist sequence similarity was added when clustering was performed within HLA-allele-positive subsets. For co-occurrence clustering, repertoires with fewer than 30,000 or more than 120,000 public chains were excluded, along with five repertoires with anomalous nucleotide sharing. TCRdb's version of the immuneACCESS table is confined to in-frame rearrangements and falls short of the full clone set. An unresolved V gene accounts for under half of the shortfall where checked; the remainder is of unknown origin. V, J and clone size are taken as reported in that table, and D and trimming were inferred from the DNA itself. The sample has about 240,000 clones on record, approximately 81% of them singletons. The ten largest make up around 8.3% of the sample.

Note on this clone: Its antigen is still unknown. No much larger clone is present one base from it, and per-base qualities are unavailable.

The study at large found these results: A later analysis found that most CMV-associated TCR beta chains appeared HLA-restricted, with HLA associations seemingly driven largely by CMV exposure. HLA typing was unavailable for some donors at each locus, so association tests used only the typed subset. An association between a missense DCLRE1C variant and V-gene and J-gene trimming of TCR beta chains was found in a later genetic analysis and replicated in an independent cohort. The classifier was reported to diagnose cytomegalovirus status with high specificity and sensitivity in both the original and validation cohorts. Specific HLA alleles were associated with roughly 17,000 TCR beta sequences at a false discovery rate of 0.05 in a later analysis. Because counts were too low, roughly 17 rarely observed V segments, including chromosome 9 orphons, were left out of the earlier analysis of 587 of the donors. In a later analysis, several top co-occurrence clusters were reported to appear linked to parvovirus B19, influenza, CMV and Epstein-Barr virus. When HLA alleles, especially DR and DQ, strongly co-occurred, attributing TCR associations to individual alleles was difficult. Correlated functional status among segregating V segments might reflect linkage disequilibrium, but an unknown experimental factor could not be ruled out. Some IMGT-functional V segments, including TRBV6-2 and TRBV6-3, could not be told apart with the 87-base-pair reads, so those segments were excluded. In a later analysis, the rate of TCR association differed among HLA loci, with DRB1 alleles having the most associated TCRs and HLA-C alleles having the fewest. Presence/absence analyses assumed roughly uniform sequencing depth across donors, an assumption that may not hold. An earlier analysis of around 540 of the donors showed that most TCR beta V segments appeared in productive rearrangements either about 87% or about 30% of the time, which broadly matched IMGT annotations. According to the authors, the approach could potentially be generalized to other disease states and immunological phenotypes. A further reported finding was that TCR beta sequences accurately predicted the HLA-A and HLA-B alleles for most subjects in the first cohort. The study listed 164 TCR beta chains as associated with cytomegalovirus. The cohort was sequenced for TCR beta chains only, and without alpha or paired-chain data the features that could be detected were limited. Three of the identified cytomegalovirus-associated TCR beta chains were confirmed in vitro to be specific for cytomegalovirus antigens. CMV serostatus was the only immune exposure information available for the cohort. The sequencing pipeline was judged likely to have produced a cluster of highly shared sequence variants as a technical artifact. In a later analysis, HLA-associated TCR beta chains were found to be more clonally expanded and to have lower generation probabilities than equally common non-associated chains. While some public TCRs were present in many individuals, most TCR sequences turned up only very rarely across donors. Compared with the roughly 700-donor mean, donors in an Asian-associated ancestry cluster had fewer N-insertions in productive TCRs, according to a later genetic analysis.

What was sequenced was PBMCs. The sequence was obtained from a woman aged 55-70 years in good health and CMV-seropositive. The sequence is built from TRBV30 and TRBJ1-2, with the D gene too uncertain to name. CDR3 region: CAWSPLEDSYGYTF. The DNA reads as follows: TGTGCCTGGAGTCCACTAGAGGATTCATATGGCTACACCTTC. The full variable domain, completed from the reference TRBV30 and TRBJ1-2 proteins outside the CDR3, reads SQTIHQWPATLVQPVGSPLSLECTVEGTSNPNLYWYRQAAGRGLQLLFYSVGIGQISSEVPQNLSASRPQDRQFILSSKKLLLSDSGFYLCAWSPLEDSYGYTFGSGTRLTVV.